This TCR beta chain came from a study of regulatory T cells in long-lasting Graves disease (dated by TCRdb to the early 2020s). General notes on the study: Persistent Graves' disease was defined as persistently positive TSH receptor autoantibodies together with antithyroid drug treatment for over 5 years. Antithyroid drugs had been taken for approximately 9.5 years on average by persistent Graves' disease patients in the clinical cohort. The study took place in China and was registered as a clinical trial. TCR sequencing covered around 13 persistent and approximately 20 newly diagnosed Graves' disease patients, about 35 samples in total. Patients with persistent Graves' disease were compared with patients with newly diagnosed Graves' disease using TCR sequencing and RNA sequencing of peripheral blood. Points the paper makes about the study in general: The small sample size was acknowledged by the authors as a limitation that may reduce accuracy. Persistent patients shared more public clonotypes among themselves (around 3,000) than newly diagnosed patients did (approximately 970). Sequencing and analysis were limited to the TCR beta chain. Compared with newly diagnosed patients, persistent Graves' disease patients had lower TCR Shannon entropy and fewer highly expanded clones, which suggests clonal expansion. Persistent disease showed preferential use of TRBV28, TRBJ1-2 and TRBJ2-5, whereas newly diagnosed disease favored TRBV20-1 and TRBJ2-1. Only peripheral blood was studied, because thyroid tissue, the primary lesion, was inaccessible.

Libraries were made using multiplex PCR. Sequencer: Illumina HiSeq 4000. CDR3 regions were amplified by Arm-PCR with iRepertoire HTBI primers to construct TCR beta libraries. Before sequencing, the PCR products underwent gel purification. The authors' analysis ran thus. Gene usage analysis of CDR3 amino acid clonotypes relied on the 60 to 65 TRBV and more than twelve TRBJ segments identified across samples. COPE and FqMerger were used to merge the filtered high-quality paired reads into contigs. BLAST was used to align contigs to the IMGT TRBV, TRBD and TRBJ reference genes, and CDR3 was defined following IMGT. Clonotypes above 0.1% frequency were classified as highly expanded clones. Shannon entropy served as the measure of repertoire diversity, while the Gini coefficient captured V-J evenness. Clonotypes shared by more than one individual were considered public. In-frame beta chains were kept once TCRdb had trimmed the public reads at Q25 with fastp and called clones with MiXCR. Rows matching on CDR3 protein sequence are summarized as one entry with the most common DNA and genes. The V and J calls reflect TCRdb's pipeline rather than the authors' work. This sample comprises a few hundred thousand distinct CDR3 sequences, about a quarter of them detected only once. Of the sample, roughly 26% is held by the ten largest clones.

The CDR3 measures 15 amino acids from cysteine to phenylalanine. Only the CDR3 DNA stays, 45 bases, in frame from base 1. CDR1 KGHDR and CDR2 SFDVKD were looked up in the germline V gene. V loses 2 bases of germline sequence and J loses 7 bases, and the interval between the two ends is 14 bases. What this sample's time point label stands for: persistent/refractory GD, antithyroid drugs over 5 years with positive TRAb. For both TCR sequencing and RNA sequencing, RNA was extracted from PBMCs in TRIzol. The diagnosis of Graves' disease followed American Thyroid Association guidelines. Patients were recruited from an endocrinology department in Xi'an, China. Each patient gave around 9 milliliters of peripheral blood, collected in an EDTA anticoagulant tube. Ficoll Paque Plus density gradient separation was used to isolate PBMCs, and no additional T cell sorting was done. An Agilent 2100 Bioanalyzer and agarose gel were used to check RNA quality, and a NanoDrop 2000 was used to measure RNA concentration.

As concerns this clonotype: There is no known antigen for this receptor. No much larger clonotype is one base removed from it; base qualities were not supplied.

In this chain, TRBV24-1 is recombined with TRBJ2-4, with a tentative D call of TRBD1 or TRBD2, each matching 6 bases. This TCR derives from a female donor with Graves disease. The starting material was peripheral blood mononuclear cells (PBMCs), obtained when the disease was refractory, from a patient treated with antithyroid drugs. The CDR3 here reads CATSDSQGGSNIQYF. The bases are TGTGCCACCAGTGATTCACAGGGAGGATCGAACATTCAGTACTTC.